Listed here are 4 T cell receptor beta chains from one sample, sequenced in a study of cytomegalovirus exposure and HLA in healthy donors. The PCR had 60 Vbeta and 13 Jbeta primers. Clones were read by immunoSEQ multiplex PCR, and TCRdb kept only the in-frame ones, dropping some. Here the sample spans roughly 150,000 clones, 73% being singletons. The source material was PBMCs. The receptor set was obtained from a woman between 18 and 29 years old in good health and CMV-seropositive.

The chain is built from TRBV5-6 and TRBJ2-1; 11 nucleotides match TRBD2. The CDR3 loop spans 15 amino acids. Trimming removed 4 bases from V and 4 bases from J; junction bases left unmatched: 4. CDR1 and CDR2 (germline): SGHDT, YYEEEE. In DNA form, the CDR3 reads TGTGCCAGCAGCGCGGTAGCGGGGGGGTACAATGAGCAGTTCTTC. This codes for CASSAVAGGYNEQFF.

The chain recombines TRBV4-2 with TRBJ2-1, with TRBD1 identical over 9 bases. V trimming: 3 bases; J trimming: 9 bases; junction bases outside the gene matches: 9. The germline V gene has CDR1 LGHNA and CDR2 YNFKEQ. The CDR3 spans 15 residues. The CDR3, as DNA: TGTGCCAGCAGCCATGGACAGGGGTCTTCGGGTGAGCAGTTCTTC. This translates into CASSHGQGSSGEQFF.

The chain is built from TRBV7-9 and TRBJ2-1, with 7 bases matching TRBD1. CDR3 length: 16 amino acids. Germline V gene data show CDR1 as SEHNR and CDR2 as FQNEAQ (reference sequence). With 4 bases clipped from V and 2 bases from J, the junction kept 8 bases outside the gene matches. CDR3 bases: TGTGCCAGCAGCTCGGGTACAGGGGCGGCCTACAATGAGCAGTTCTTC. Protein sequence: CASSSGTGAAYNEQFF.

This clone was seen once. J is TRBJ1-4 and V is TRBV15, with a weak D call TRBD1 (5 bases). V was pared by 5 bases and J by 7 bases, with 17 bases between. CDR3 length: 15 amino acids. Germline-derived CDR1 and CDR2 are LNHNV and YYDKDF (reference sequence). CDR3 in amino acids: CATSGPGRGGEKLFF. The CDR3 DNA is TGTGCCACCAGCGGACCTGGGAGGGGAGGTGAAAAACTGTTTTTT. The full variable domain, completed using reference TRBV15 and TRBJ1-4, is DAMVIQNPRYQVTQFGKPVTLSCSQTLNHNVMYWYQQKSSQAPKLLFHYYDKDFNNEADTPDNFQSRRPNTSFCFLDIRSPGLGDTAMYLCATSGPGRGGEKLFFGSGTQLSVL.